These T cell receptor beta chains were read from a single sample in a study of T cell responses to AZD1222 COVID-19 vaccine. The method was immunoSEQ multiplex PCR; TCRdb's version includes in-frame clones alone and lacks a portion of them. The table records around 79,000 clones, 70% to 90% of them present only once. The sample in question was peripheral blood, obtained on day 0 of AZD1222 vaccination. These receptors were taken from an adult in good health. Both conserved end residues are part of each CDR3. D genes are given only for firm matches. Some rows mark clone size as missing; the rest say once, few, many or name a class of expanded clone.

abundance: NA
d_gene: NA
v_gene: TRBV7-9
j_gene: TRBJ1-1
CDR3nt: TGTGCCAGCAGCTCCGGCAGGAGGAACACTGAAGCTTTCTTT
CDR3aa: CASSSGRRNTEAFF

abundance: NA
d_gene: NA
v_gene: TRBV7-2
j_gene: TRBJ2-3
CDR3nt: TGTGCCAGCAGCTTAGGACTGCCTAGCACAGATACGCAGTATTTT
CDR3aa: CASSLGLPSTDTQYF

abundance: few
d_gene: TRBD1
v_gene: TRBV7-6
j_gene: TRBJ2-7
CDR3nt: TGTGCCAGCAGCCCAGATACAGGGGTAACCTACGAGCAGTACTTC
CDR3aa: CASSPDTGVTYEQYF

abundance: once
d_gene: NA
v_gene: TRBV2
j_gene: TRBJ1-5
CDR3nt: TGTGCCAGCAGCGCAACCGGGGGATTCAATCAGCCCCAGCATTTT
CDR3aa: CASSATGGFNQPQHF

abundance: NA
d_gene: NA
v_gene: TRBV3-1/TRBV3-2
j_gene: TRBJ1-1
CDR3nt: TGTGCCAGCACACGCTACGGGTACACTGAAGCTTTCTTT
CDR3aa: CASTRYGYTEAFF

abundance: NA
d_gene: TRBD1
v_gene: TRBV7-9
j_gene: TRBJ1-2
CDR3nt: TGTGCCAGCAGCTGGCAGGGGGACAAGGATAACTATGGCTACACCTTC
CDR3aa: CASSWQGDKDNYGYTF

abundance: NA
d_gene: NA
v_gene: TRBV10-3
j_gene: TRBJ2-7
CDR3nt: TGTGCCATCAGTGAGTACTACGAGCAGTACTTC
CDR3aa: CAISEYYEQYF

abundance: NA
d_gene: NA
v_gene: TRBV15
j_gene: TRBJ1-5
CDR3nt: TGTGCCACCAGCAGAGATCAGGGGAATCAGCCCCAGCATTTT
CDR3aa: CATSRDQGNQPQHF

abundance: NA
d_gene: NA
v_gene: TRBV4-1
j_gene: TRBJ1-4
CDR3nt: TGCGCCAGCAGCCTTTCGCCCGCAGGGGCGGGTGAAAAACTGTTTTTT
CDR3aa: CASSLSPAGAGEKLFF

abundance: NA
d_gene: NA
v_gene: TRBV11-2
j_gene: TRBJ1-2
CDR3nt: TGTGCCAGCAGCTTAGATCCCGAACCAGGTGGCTATGGCTACACCTTC
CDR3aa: CASSLDPEPGGYGYTF

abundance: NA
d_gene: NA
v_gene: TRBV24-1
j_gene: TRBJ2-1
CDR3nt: TGTGCCACCAGTGATAACGGGGCGAATGAGCAGTTCTTC
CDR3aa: CATSDNGANEQFF

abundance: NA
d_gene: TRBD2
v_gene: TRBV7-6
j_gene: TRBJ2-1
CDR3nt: TGTGCCAGCAGCCCCAGACTAGCGGGAGTGGTTACCAATGAGCAGTTCTTC
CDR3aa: CASSPRLAGVVTNEQFF

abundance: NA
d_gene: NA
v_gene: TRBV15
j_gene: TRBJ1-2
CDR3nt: TGTGCCACCAGCTGGATAACGGGGAACTATGGCTACACCTTC
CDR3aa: CATSWITGNYGYTF

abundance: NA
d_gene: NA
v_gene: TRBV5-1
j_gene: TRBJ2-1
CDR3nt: TGCGCCAGCAGCTTGCCGGGCTCCTACAATGAGCAGTTCTTC
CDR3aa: CASSLPGSYNEQFF

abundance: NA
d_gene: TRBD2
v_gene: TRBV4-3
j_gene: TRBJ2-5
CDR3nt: TGCGCCAGCAGCCAAGATGGACTAGCGTCTGAGACCCAGTACTTC
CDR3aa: CASSQDGLASETQYF

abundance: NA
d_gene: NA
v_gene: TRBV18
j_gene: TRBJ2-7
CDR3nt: TGTGCCAGCTCACTAGCTCGGGCTGGCGAGCAGTACTTC
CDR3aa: CASSLARAGEQYF

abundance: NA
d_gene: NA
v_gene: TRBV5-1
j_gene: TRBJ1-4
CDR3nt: TGCGCCAGCAGGTCGACAGTGGGGTTTAATGAAAAACTGTTTTTT
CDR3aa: CASRSTVGFNEKLFF

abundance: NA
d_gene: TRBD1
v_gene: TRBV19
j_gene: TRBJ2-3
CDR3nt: TGTGCCAGTAATCAGGACAGGGGCACAGATACGCAGTATTTT
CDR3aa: CASNQDRGTDTQYF

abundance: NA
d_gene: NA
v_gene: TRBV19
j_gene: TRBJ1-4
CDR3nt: TGTGCCAGTAGTATAGGTACAGCAACTAATGAAAAACTGTTTTTT
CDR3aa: CASSIGTATNEKLFF

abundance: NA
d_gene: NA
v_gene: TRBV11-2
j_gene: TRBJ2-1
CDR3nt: TGTGCCAGGGGGGACCGAGGAAGCAATGAGCAGTTCTTC
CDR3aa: CARGDRGSNEQFF

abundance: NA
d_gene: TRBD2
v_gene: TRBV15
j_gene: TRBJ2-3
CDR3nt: TGTGCCACCAGCGTACTCGTAGCGGGGAGCACAGATACGCAGTATTTT
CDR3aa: CATSVLVAGSTDTQYF

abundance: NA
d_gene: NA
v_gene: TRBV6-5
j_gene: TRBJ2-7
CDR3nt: TGTGCCAGCGGGGCGCCTGGCAGCTCCTACGAGCAGTACTTC
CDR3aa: CASGAPGSSYEQYF

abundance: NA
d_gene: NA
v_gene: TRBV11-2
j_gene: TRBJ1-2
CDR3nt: TGTGCCAGCAGCTTACCGGGGGCGGGTGGCTACACCTTC
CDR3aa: CASSLPGAGGYTF

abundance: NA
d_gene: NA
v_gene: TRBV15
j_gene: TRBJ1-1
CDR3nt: TGTGCCACCAGCAGAGAAGGGGCCACTGAAGCTTTCTTT
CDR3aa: CATSREGATEAFF

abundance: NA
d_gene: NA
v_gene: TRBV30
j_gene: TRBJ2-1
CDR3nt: TGTGCCTGGAGCCGGACTCAGCGCAATGAGCAGTTCTTC
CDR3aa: CAWSRTQRNEQFF

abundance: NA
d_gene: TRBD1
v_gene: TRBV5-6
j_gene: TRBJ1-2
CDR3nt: TGTGCCAGCAGCTGGTGGAATGGACAGGGGAGAGGTGGCTACACCTTC
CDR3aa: CASSWWNGQGRGGYTF

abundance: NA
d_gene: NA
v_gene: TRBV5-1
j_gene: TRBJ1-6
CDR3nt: TGCGCCAGCAGCAGGGGGACTTTAGATAATTCACCCCTCCACTTT
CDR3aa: CASSRGTLDNSPLHF

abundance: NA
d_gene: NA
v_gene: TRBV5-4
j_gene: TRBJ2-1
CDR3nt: TGTGCCAGCAGCCCACCAAAAGGGGGGATTAATGAGCAGTTCTTC
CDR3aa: CASSPPKGGINEQFF

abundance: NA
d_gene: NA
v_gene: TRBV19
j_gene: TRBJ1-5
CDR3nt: TGTGCCAGTAGTCTACAGGGAAATCAGCCCCAGCATTTT
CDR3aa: CASSLQGNQPQHF

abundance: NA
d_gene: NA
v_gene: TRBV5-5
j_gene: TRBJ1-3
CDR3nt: TGTGCCAGCAGCTTGGGGTTGGTAGGGGTGTCTGGAAACACCATATATTTT
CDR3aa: CASSLGLVGVSGNTIYF

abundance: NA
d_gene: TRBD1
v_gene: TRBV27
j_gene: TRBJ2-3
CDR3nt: TGTGCCAGCCGGACAGGGCTCCACACAGATACGCAGTATTTT
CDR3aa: CASRTGLHTDTQYF

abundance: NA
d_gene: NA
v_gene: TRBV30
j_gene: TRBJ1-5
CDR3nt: TGTGCCTGGGGCTACAATGTGGGCAATCAGCCCCAGCATTTT
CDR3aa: CAWGYNVGNQPQHF

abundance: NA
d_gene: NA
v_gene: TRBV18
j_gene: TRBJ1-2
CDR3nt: TGTGCCAGCTCACCCCTATGGGGCTACACCTTC
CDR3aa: CASSPLWGYTF

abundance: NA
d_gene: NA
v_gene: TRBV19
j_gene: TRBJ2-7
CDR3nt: TGTGCCAGTAGTCTCGGGGGTACTCGAGAGCAGTACTTC
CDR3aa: CASSLGGTREQYF

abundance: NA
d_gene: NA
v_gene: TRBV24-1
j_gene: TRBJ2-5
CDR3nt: TGTGCCACCAGTGATTATCAGGAGACCCAGTACTTC
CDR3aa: CATSDYQETQYF

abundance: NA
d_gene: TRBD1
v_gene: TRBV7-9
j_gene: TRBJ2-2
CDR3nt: TGTGCCAGCAGCTTCCCGGGACAGGGTATCGACACCGGGGAGCTGTTTTTT
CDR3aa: CASSFPGQGIDTGELFF

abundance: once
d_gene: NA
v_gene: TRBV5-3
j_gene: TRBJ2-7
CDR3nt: TGTGCCAGAAGTTATTACGAGCAGTGGCAGTACTTC
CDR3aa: CARSYYEQWQYF

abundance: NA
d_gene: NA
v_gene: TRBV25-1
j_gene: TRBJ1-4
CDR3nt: TGTGCCAGCAGACTGAAAGGGGAAAAACTGTTTTTT
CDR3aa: CASRLKGEKLFF

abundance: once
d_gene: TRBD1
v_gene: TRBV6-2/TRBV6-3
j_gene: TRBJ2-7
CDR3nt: TGTGCCAGCAGTTACTCCTTCTTGGACAGGGGATACGAGCAGTACTTC
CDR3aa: CASSYSFLDRGYEQYF

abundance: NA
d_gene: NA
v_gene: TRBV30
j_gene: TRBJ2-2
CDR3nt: TGTGCCTCTCCATCGCCCCGAGGGGGGGCTGAGCTGTTTTTT
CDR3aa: CASPSPRGGAELFF

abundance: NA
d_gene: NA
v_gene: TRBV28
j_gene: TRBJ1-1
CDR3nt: TGTGCCAGCAGTTCCGGGGGCCAGAACACTGAAGCTTTCTTT
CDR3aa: CASSSGGQNTEAFF

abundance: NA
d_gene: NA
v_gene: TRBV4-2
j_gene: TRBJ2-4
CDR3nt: TGTGCCAGCAGCCAATTTCAGGGTGAGGGAAACATTCAGTACTTC
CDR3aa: CASSQFQGEGNIQYF

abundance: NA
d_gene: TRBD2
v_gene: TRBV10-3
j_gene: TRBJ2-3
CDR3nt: TGTGCCATCAGAGAAAGCGGGAGGTCAGGTACGCAGTATTTT
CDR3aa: CAIRESGRSGTQYF

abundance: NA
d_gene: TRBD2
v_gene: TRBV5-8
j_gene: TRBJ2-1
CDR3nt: TGTGCCGACCGGGGGACTAGCGGTTCCTACAATGAGCAGTTCTTC
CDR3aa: CADRGTSGSYNEQFF